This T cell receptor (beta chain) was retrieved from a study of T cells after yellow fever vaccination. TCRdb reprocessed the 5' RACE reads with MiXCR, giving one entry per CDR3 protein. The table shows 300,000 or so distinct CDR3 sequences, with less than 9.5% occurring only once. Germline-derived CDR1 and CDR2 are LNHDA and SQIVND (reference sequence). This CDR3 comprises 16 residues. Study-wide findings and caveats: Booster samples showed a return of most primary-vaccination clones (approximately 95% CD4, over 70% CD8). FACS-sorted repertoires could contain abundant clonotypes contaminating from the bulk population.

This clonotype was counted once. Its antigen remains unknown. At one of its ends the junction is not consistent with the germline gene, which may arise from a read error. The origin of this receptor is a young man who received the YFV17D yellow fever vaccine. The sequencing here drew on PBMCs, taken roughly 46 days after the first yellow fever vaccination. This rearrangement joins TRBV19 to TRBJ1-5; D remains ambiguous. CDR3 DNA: TGTGCCAGTATGAGTCTGGGCGGCCGGTACAATCAGCACCAGCATTTT. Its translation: CASMSLGGRYNQHQHF.